The source of this T cell receptor (beta chain) is a study of T cells in Graves' hyperthyroidism and ophthalmopathy. General study findings and limits: A 13 V-J signature model discriminated ophthalmopathy versus stable hyperthyroidism.

This clonotype showed up many times. Its antigen is not known. Source material for PBMCs was around 10 ml fresh peripheral blood. Amplified TCR beta CDR3 regions derived from RNA transcripts. HTBI primers were used for first-round RT-PCR of the TCR CDR3. One entry per CDR3 protein results from TCRdb running MiXCR on the multiplex PCR reads. Here the sample spans approximately 400,000 distinct CDR3 sequences, around an eighth being singletons. CDR3 size: 13 residues. V shed 0 bases and J shed 1 base, with 6 bases lying between them. The germline gives CDR1 GTSNPN, CDR2 SVGIG (reference sequence). The specimen was blood. V and J are TRBV30 and TRBJ2-5, with D hard to call. This TCR came from a man aged 50 or older with Graves' ophthalmopathy. Written as DNA, the CDR3 is TGTGCCTGGAGTGTTTACGGCCAAGAGACCCAGTACTTC. This codes for CAWSVYGQETQYF.